This passage covers 32 T cell receptor beta chains from one sample sequenced in a study of CD8 T cells in Susac syndrome. An amount of RNA that ranged from roughly 0.5 to 1 ug was reverse transcribed with random hexamers. One entry per CDR3 protein results from TCRdb running MiXCR on the immunoSEQ multiplex PCR reads. The sample records approximately 190,000 distinct CDR3 sequences, 95% being singletons. The specimen sequenced was CD8+ T cells from PBMCs. Receptors originate from a human donor with Susac syndrome.

The chain has TRBV4-1 and TRBJ1-1; a weak D match, TRBD1 (5 bases). This CDR3 region has 16 residues. Deletions cut 2 bases from V and 1 base from J, with 14 bases between. The germline gives CDR1 MGHRA, CDR2 YSYEKL. DNA for the CDR3: TGCGCCAGCAGCCAATTCCCCCAGAGGGGGAACACTGAAGCTTTCTTT. Its translation is CASSQFPQRGNTEAFF.

The chain employs TRBV19 and TRBJ2-5, with D unresolved. Per the germline V gene, CDR1 is LNHDA and CDR2 is SQIVND (reference sequence). This CDR3 contains 13 residues. V lost 5 bases, J lost 2 bases, and 9 bases lay in between. This chain's CDR3 is CASSYTEQETQYF. The CDR3, as DNA: TGTGCCAGTAGTTATACGGAACAAGAGACCCAGTACTTC.

The genes are TRBV9 and TRBJ2-1, with 7 positions matching TRBD2. The V gene end was trimmed by 0 bases and the J gene end by 8 bases; junction bases not matched to a gene: 14. Germline V gene sequence: CDR1 SGDLS, CDR2 YYNGEE. This CDR3 is 17 amino acids long. The CDR3 region is CASSVDNSGHLGYEQFF. The CDR3 nucleotides read TGTGCCAGCAGCGTAGATAATAGCGGGCATCTAGGGTATGAGCAGTTCTTC.

The chain joins TRBV12-3 or TRBV12-4 to TRBJ1-5; D unclear. V shed 6 bases and J shed 6 bases, with 18 bases lying between them. CDR3 length equals 15 residues. CDR3: CASSPPRVVGQPQHF. CDR3 DNA: TGTGCCAGCAGCCCTCCTCGGGTTGTCGGTCAGCCCCAGCATTTT.

The chain has TRBV9 and TRBJ1-1; D call uncertain. Germline CDR1 and CDR2: SGDLS and YYNGEE. The length of the CDR3 is 12 residues. The V end lost 4 bases, the J end lost 3 bases, and 7 bases lay between the germline ends. The CDR3 coding sequence is TGTGCCAGCAGCCCCCTAGACACTGAAGCTTTCTTT. Translation gives CASSPLDTEAFF.

The genes are TRBV30 and TRBJ1-1; D remains ambiguous. The CDR3 has 13 residues. The germline CDR1 and CDR2 sequences are GTSNPN and SVGIG (reference sequence). V lost 2 bases and J lost 2, with 9 bases in between. The CDR3: CAWSLITNTEAFF. The CDR3, as DNA: TGTGCCTGGAGTCTAATTACTAACACTGAAGCTTTCTTT. The full variable domain, with the rest looked up from reference TRBV30 and TRBJ1-1, is SQTIHQWPATLVQPVGSPLSLECTVEGTSNPNLYWYRQAAGRGLQLLFYSVGIGQISSEVPQNLSASRPQDRQFILSSKKLLLSDSGFYLCAWSLITNTEAFFGQGTRLTVV.

V usage is TRBV19 and J usage is TRBJ2-7, with TRBD1 as a possible D gene (5 bases). The ends were cut back, 0 bases at V and 4 bases at J, with 13 bases in the middle. Germline V gene sequence: CDR1 LNHDA, CDR2 SQIVND (reference sequence). This CDR3 is built from 15 residues. The CDR3 sequence is CASSIDPAGSYEQYF. DNA of the CDR3: TGTGCCAGTAGTATAGATCCCGCAGGGTCTTACGAGCAGTACTTC.

The rearrangement uses TRBV27 and TRBJ2-1; no clear D. Between the trimmed V and J ends, which lost 0 bases and 4 bases, there was a span of 4 bases. The CDR3 loop spans 13 amino acids. Germline CDR1 is MNHEY and CDR2 is SMNVEV (reference sequence). CDR3 loop: CASSLSVYNEQFF. CDR3 in DNA: TGTGCCAGCAGTTTATCGGTTTACAATGAGCAGTTCTTC.

The rearrangement uses TRBV12-3 or TRBV12-4 and TRBJ2-7; 9 nucleotides line up with TRBD1. This CDR3 has 15 residues. The V segment lost 7 bases and the J segment 1 base; nucleotides outside the gene matches: 8. CDR3 bases: TGTGCCAGCACCCCTGGGACAGGGATTTCCTACGAGCAGTACTTC. It yields the protein CASTPGTGISYEQYF.

J is TRBJ2-1 and V is TRBV4-2; D not certain. Germline V gives CDR1 LGHNA, CDR2 YNFKEQ. Trimming pared 0 bases from V and 9 bases from J, leaving 9 bases between. The CDR3 spans 13 residues. DNA of the CDR3: TGTGCCAGCAGCCAAGATCAAAGCGCTGAGCAGTTCTTC. This translates into CASSQDQSAEQFF.

The genes are TRBV14 and TRBJ2-1, with no clear D. The germline CDR1 and CDR2 sequences are SGHDN and FVKESK. Deletions cut 3 bases from V and 10 bases from J, with 7 bases between. This CDR3 contains 11 residues. The chain's CDR3 is CASSQRLEQFF. The CDR3 DNA reads TGTGCCAGCAGCCAGCGACTCGAGCAGTTCTTC.

J is TRBJ1-2 and V is TRBV6-5; no clear D gene. V was shortened by 4 bases and J by 6 bases, with 15 bases between the two germline ends. The CDR3 contains 14 residues. Germline V CDR1 and CDR2: MNHEY, SVGAGI. For the CDR3, the DNA is TGTGCCAGCAGTTGGATAAACCGGGTCGATGGCTACACCTTC. Its protein product is CASSWINRVDGYTF.

In this sample, this clonotype turned up once. This chain uses TRBV5-4 with TRBJ2-6; 8 bases align to TRBD1. Trimming at V came to 5 bases and at J to 1 base, leaving 5 bases not matched to a gene. Germline loops: CDR1 SGHNT, CDR2 YYREEE (reference sequence). CDR3 length: 16 amino acids. The CDR3 loop reads CASRSDRASGANVLTF. DNA of the CDR3: TGTGCCAGCAGATCGGACAGGGCATCTGGGGCCAACGTCCTGACTTTC.

The V call is TRBV5-1, the J call TRBJ2-3, with TRBD2 matching over 12 bases. CDR3 length: 15 amino acids. V dropped 4 bases and J dropped 4; count of bases not matched to a gene: 4. The V gene's germline CDR1 is SGHRS and CDR2 YFSETQ. The CDR3: CASSPTSGGPDTQYF. The CDR3 region has the DNA TGCGCCAGCAGCCCGACTAGCGGGGGCCCAGATACGCAGTATTTT. Drawing the rest from reference TRBV5-1 and TRBJ2-3, the complete variable domain is KAGVTQTPRYLIKTRGQQVTLSCSPISGHRSVSWYQQTPGQGLQFLFEYFSETQRNKGNFPGRFSGRQFSNSRSEMNVSTLELGDSALYLCASSPTSGGPDTQYFGPGTRLTVL.

V usage is TRBV7-8 and J usage is TRBJ2-1; D unresolved. V was cut by 6 bases and J by 0 bases, with 12 bases left in between. Germline V gene sequence: CDR1 SGHVS, CDR2 FQNEAQ. The CDR3 sequence is 15 residues long. CDR3 sequence: CASRKSDGSYNEQFF. The CDR3 DNA is TGTGCCAGCAGGAAAAGCGACGGCTCCTACAATGAGCAGTTCTTC.

The chain carries TRBV7-3 and TRBJ2-1, with D possibly TRBD2 on 5 matching bases. V was clipped by 4 bases and J by 9 bases, with 10 bases between them. The CDR3 contains 12 residues. Germline assignment: CDR1 SGHTA and CDR2 FQGTGA. The CDR3 DNA reads as TGTGCCAGCAGCTCCCCTGAGGGTGAGCAGTTCTTC. Amino acid sequence: CASSSPEGEQFF.

The chain employs TRBV25-1 and TRBJ1-5, with unresolved D. Germline V lookup: CDR1 MGHDK, CDR2 SYGVNS. The CDR3 length is 14 residues. V was trimmed by 3 bases and J by 1 base, leaving 7 bases between them. This CDR3 reads CASSDRQSNQPQHF. The CDR3 DNA sequence: TGTGCCAGCAGTGACCGTCAAAGCAATCAGCCCCAGCATTTT.

V is TRBV5-6 and J is TRBJ2-1; possibly TRBD1 or TRBD2 for D (6 bases each). CDR3 size: 14 residues. Germline-derived CDR1 and CDR2 are SGHDT and YYEEEE. The V gene lost 4 bases and the J gene lost 7 bases, with 15 bases spanning the gap. The CDR3 loop reads CASSPRQAGNEQFF. CDR3 coding DNA: TGTGCCAGCAGCCCCCGACAGGCGGGAAATGAGCAGTTCTTC.

This rearrangement joins TRBV29-1 to TRBJ2-7; 8 bases align to TRBD2. The germline V gene encodes CDR1 SQVTM and CDR2 ANQGSEA. CDR3 length: 11 residues. V was clipped by 7 bases and J by 6 bases; unmatched bases: 5. For the CDR3, the DNA is TGCAGCGCTGAGCGGGGGCTCGAGCAGTACTTC. Protein product: CSAERGLEQYF.

V and J are TRBV12-3 or TRBV12-4 and TRBJ2-7; no reliable D call. The CDR3 has 11 residues. V lost 5 bases and J 9 bases, leaving 11 bases between the germline ends. This chain's CDR3 is CASSNSNGQYF. CDR3 sequence (DNA): TGTGCCAGCAGTAATAGTAACGGGCAGTACTTC.

CDR3 DNA sequence: TGCGCCAGCAGCCAAGATGTTCGAGGAGGCGAGCAGTACTTC. This encodes CASSQDVRGGEQYF. The chain is built from TRBV4-1 and TRBJ2-7; tentative D call: TRBD2 (5 bases). Germline V lookup: CDR1 MGHRA, CDR2 YSYEKL. There are 14 residues in the CDR3. Trimming removed 0 bases from V and 6 bases from J, with 12 bases in between.

This clonotype was counted a single time. The chain has TRBV9 and TRBJ1-1, with 12 bases identical to TRBD1. Germline loops: CDR1 SGDLS, CDR2 YYNGEE. There are 16 residues in the CDR3. Trimming removed 3 bases from V and 4 bases from J; junction bases left unmatched: 7. CDR3 coding DNA: TGTGCCAGCAGCGACCGGGACAGGGGGCTTGGCACTGAAGCTTTCTTT. Translating gives CASSDRDRGLGTEAFF.

CDR3 loop: CASSMEGEQFF. In DNA form, the CDR3 reads TGTGCCAGTAGTATGGAGGGTGAGCAGTTCTTC. The chain has TRBV19 and TRBJ2-1; tentatively, D is TRBD2 (6 bases). Trimming removed 3 bases at V and 9 bases at J, with 6 bases between. Germline CDR1 reads LNHDA; CDR2 reads SQIVND (reference sequence). The CDR3 length is 11 residues.

The chain recombines TRBV18 with TRBJ2-7; 7 positions agree with TRBD1. The germline V gene encodes CDR1 KGHSH and CDR2 LQKENI. The CDR3 length is 14 residues. V trimming: 0 bases; J trimming: 4 bases; junction bases outside the gene matches: 3. The CDR3 sequence: CASSPPTGRYEQYF. CDR3 sequence (DNA): TGTGCCAGCTCACCACCGACAGGGCGGTACGAGCAGTACTTC.

The chain recombines TRBV12-3 or TRBV12-4 with TRBJ2-3; 12 nucleotides agree with TRBD2. J was trimmed by 4 bases and V by 5 bases; bases with no gene match: 4. The CDR3 loop spans 15 amino acids. CDR3 in amino acids: CASSLTSGSPDTQYF. CDR3 bases: TGTGCCAGCAGTCTGACTAGCGGGAGCCCAGATACGCAGTATTTT.

V and J are TRBV4-1 and TRBJ2-5; 16 bases are shared with TRBD2. The CDR3 covers 19 residues. The J segment lost 5 bases and the V segment lost 1 base, leaving 10 bases of the junction unmatched. CDR1 is MGHRA and CDR2 is YSYEKL in the germline V gene. CDR3 DNA: TGCGCCAGCAGCCAAGGGCCCGGGACTAGCGGGAGGGAAGGGGAGACCCAGTACTTC. This sequence encodes CASSQGPGTSGREGETQYF.

The chain recombines TRBV9 with TRBJ2-6; a weak D match, TRBD1 (5 bases). The CDR3 extends over 22 amino acids. Trimming pared 3 bases from V and 1 base from J, leaving 29 bases between. CDR1 and CDR2 (germline): SGDLS, YYNGEE. DNA for the CDR3: TGTGCCAGCAGCGCTCCGCAGGGTGTGAGGCACGACCCTCGGTCTGGGGCCAACGTCCTGACTTTC. As protein: CASSAPQGVRHDPRSGANVLTF.

The chain is built from TRBV20-1 and TRBJ2-1, with 10 positions matching TRBD2. Germline V gene lookup returns CDR1 DFQATT and CDR2 SNEGSKA (reference sequence). J lost 0 bases, V lost 5 bases, and 4 bases had no gene match. This CDR3 is 15 amino acids long. The DNA for the CDR3 is TGCAGTGCTCCACTAGCGGGGAGCTCCTACAATGAGCAGTTCTTC. Translation: CSAPLAGSSYNEQFF.

This rearrangement joins TRBV13 to TRBJ2-3; 10 bases fit TRBD1. With V trimmed by 5 bases and J by 7 bases, 9 bases remained unmatched. The CDR3 spans 15 residues. The germline gives CDR1 PRHDT, CDR2 FYEKMQ (reference sequence). DNA for the CDR3: TGTGCCAGCAGCACCCGGGACAGGGGACCGAATACGCAGTATTTT. It codes for CASSTRDRGPNTQYF.

The chain carries TRBV6-5 and TRBJ1-1; D is unclear. Germline CDR1 MNHEY, CDR2 SVGAGI. The CDR3 has 15 amino acids. V gave up 4 bases and J gave up 7 bases, with 19 bases separating them. The CDR3 DNA reads as TGTGCCAGCAGTTCCCGAAGGGAGCGTCAGATTGAAGCTTTCTTT. Amino acid sequence: CASSSRRERQIEAFF.

This chain joins TRBV30 and TRBJ2-7, with D perhaps matching TRBD1 or TRBD2 (5 bases each). V lost 2 bases to trimming and J lost 2 bases, with 16 bases between them. CDR1 GTSNPN and CDR2 SVGIG come from the germline V gene (reference sequence). The CDR3 sequence is 15 residues long. The CDR3 reads CAWSKFSGTTYEQYF. The CDR3 nucleotides are TGTGCCTGGAGTAAATTCTCGGGGACGACCTACGAGCAGTACTTC.

This sequence joins TRBV15 and TRBJ2-3; no clear D gene. CDR3 length equals 15 residues. Germline lookup yields CDR1 LNHNV and CDR2 YYDKDF (reference sequence). V was shortened by 3 bases and J by 2 bases, with 12 bases between the two germline ends. The CDR3 nucleotides read TGTGCCACCAGCAGCCGGGCCGGCCCCACAGATACGCAGTATTTT. Its translation is CATSSRAGPTDTQYF. Variable domain in full (rest from reference TRBV15 and TRBJ2-3): DAMVIQNPRYQVTQFGKPVTLSCSQTLNHNVMYWYQQKSSQAPKLLFHYYDKDFNNEADTPDNFQSRRPNTSFCFLDIRSPGLGDTAMYLCATSSRAGPTDTQYFGPGTRLTVL.